These 19 T cell receptor beta chains came from one sample sequenced in a study of blood T cell repertoires in COVID-19. Only in-frame clones appear in the TCRdb table, and some are missing; sequencing was by immunoSEQ multiplex PCR. Here the sample spans 220,000 or so clones, approximately 83% being singletons. Sequencing input: peripheral blood. These receptors originate from a woman aged 55-75 years with acute or convalescent COVID-19.

The V and J genes are TRBV18 and TRBJ1-5, with 11 bases lining up with TRBD1. The CDR3 is made up of 16 amino acids. Germline trimming cut 5 bases from V and 2 bases from J; bases unmatched to any gene: 5. Germline V gene data show CDR1 as KGHSH and CDR2 as LQKENI. The CDR3 nucleotides read TGTGCCAGCTCAAGAGGACAGGGGGCTGGCAATCAGCCCCAGCATTTT. The encoded protein is CASSRGQGAGNQPQHF.

V usage is TRBV29-1 and J usage is TRBJ1-2; the match to TRBD1 covers 8 bases. Losses at the gene ends were 6 bases for V and 6 bases for J; bases not matched to a gene: 3. Germline V lookup: CDR1 SQVTM, CDR2 ANQGSEA. The CDR3 consists of 11 residues. The CDR3 sequence is CSVTGADGYTF. CDR3 DNA sequence: TGCAGCGTGACAGGGGCGGATGGCTACACCTTC.

V is TRBV7-9 and J is TRBJ1-2, with a possible D match to TRBD1 (5 bases). Trimming left V 7 bases short and J 0 bases short, with 9 bases between. Germline V gene lookup returns CDR1 SEHNR and CDR2 FQNEAQ (reference sequence). This CDR3 region has 13 residues. The CDR3 DNA sequence: TGTGCCAGCACTCTGACAGCTAACTATGGCTACACCTTC. Translated, it gives CASTLTANYGYTF.

J is TRBJ2-7 and V is TRBV19; TRBD1 agrees at 10 bases. The ends lost 3 bases at V and 5 bases at J; junction bases unmatched: 7. The CDR3 contains 15 residues. Germline assignment: CDR1 LNHDA and CDR2 SQIVND (reference sequence). DNA for the CDR3: TGTGCCAGTAGTATGGGACAGGGGAAAAGGGACGAGCAGTACTTC. This translates into CASSMGQGKRDEQYF.

This sequence joins TRBV5-1 and TRBJ2-7; no definite D call. CDR1 is SGHRS and CDR2 is YFSETQ in the germline V gene. The V gene lost 0 bases and the J gene lost 2 bases, with 12 bases spanning the gap. The CDR3 runs to 15 residues. CDR3 sequence: CASSLGHNPTYEQYF. The CDR3, as DNA: TGCGCCAGCAGCTTGGGCCACAACCCAACCTACGAGCAGTACTTC.

The chain links TRBV21-1 to TRBJ2-7; TRBD2 is taken as the D call from the table, unchecked against the DNA. TRBV21-1 is marked as a pseudogene. The CDR3 sequence is 15 residues long. The CDR3 protein is CATRREGSGVSEQYF. As DNA, the CDR3 is TGTGCCACCAGGAGGGAGGGTAGCGGGGTGTCCGAGCAGTACTTC.

J is TRBJ2-3 and V is TRBV24-1; 7 bases are shared with TRBD1. J lost 5 bases, V lost 10 bases, and 8 bases had no gene match. The germline V gene encodes CDR1 KGHDR and CDR2 SFDVKD. This CDR3 has 13 residues. In nucleotides, the CDR3 is TGTGCCACTAGACTGACAGGGCAAGATACGCAGTATTTT. Translating gives CATRLTGQDTQYF.

This CDR3 reads CASSLRQKNYGYTF. The CDR3 nucleotides read TGTGCCAGCAGTTTACGACAGAAGAACTATGGCTACACCTTC. The gene calls are TRBV27 and TRBJ1-2, with D possibly TRBD1 on 5 matching bases. CDR3 size: 14 residues. Between the trimmed V and J ends, which lost 2 bases and 2 bases, there was a span of 9 bases. Germline lookup yields CDR1 MNHEY and CDR2 SMNVEV (reference sequence).

V and J are TRBV5-1 and TRBJ1-3, with 7 bases identical to TRBD1. The junction had 3 bases not matched to a gene; V was cut back by 4 bases and J by 2 bases. Germline-derived CDR1 and CDR2 are SGHRS and YFSETQ. The CDR3 runs 14 residues. The CDR3, as DNA: TGCGCCAGCAGCGCACAGGGGACTGGAAACACCATATATTTT. Its translation: CASSAQGTGNTIYF.

This clone appeared once. The chain uses TRBV5-6 and TRBJ1-1; D might be TRBD1 (6 bases). Deletions cut 2 bases from V and 11 bases from J, with 19 bases between. The CDR3 is 14 amino acids. Germline V CDR1 and CDR2: SGHDT, YYEEEE. The CDR3 protein is CASSFSNRALEAFF. CDR3 DNA: TGTGCCAGCAGCTTTTCGAACAGGGCCCTGGAGGCTTTCTTT.

The V call is TRBV19, the J call TRBJ1-4; 7 nucleotides align to TRBD1. This CDR3 is 15 amino acids long. V lost 3 bases to trimming and J lost 5 bases; unmatched junction nucleotides: 6. CDR1 is LNHDA and CDR2 is SQIVND in the germline V gene (reference sequence). Here the CDR3 reads CASSIQTGRNEKLFF. The CDR3 nucleotides are TGTGCCAGTAGTATTCAGACAGGGAGAAATGAAAAACTGTTTTTT.

V is TRBV4-1 and J is TRBJ2-1; 10 bases map to TRBD2. V shed 1 base, J shed 10 bases, and the junction held 19 bases outside the gene matches. This CDR3 is 19 amino acids long. Germline CDR1 MGHRA, CDR2 YSYEKL. The CDR3: CASSQVTGLAVHSRLEQFF. For the CDR3, the DNA is TGCGCCAGCAGCCAAGTTACAGGACTAGCGGTCCATAGTCGGTTGGAGCAGTTCTTC.

The chain has TRBV2 and TRBJ2-7, with TRBD2 matching over 9 bases. The trim removed 2 bases at V and 4 bases at J, leaving 6 bases unmatched. CDR3 length equals 15 residues. Germline-derived CDR1 and CDR2 are SNHLY and FYNNEI. CDR3 loop: CASSEQLAGRYEQYF. CDR3 nucleotide sequence: TGTGCCAGCAGTGAACAGCTAGCGGGGCGGTACGAGCAGTACTTC.

This chain uses TRBV29-1 with TRBJ1-5; a weak D match, TRBD1 (5 bases). This CDR3 is built from 13 residues. The V gene lost 4 bases and the J gene lost 5 bases, with 12 bases spanning the gap. CDR1 and CDR2 (germline): SQVTM, ANQGSEA. CDR3 bases: TGCAGCGTTGCGGAAGGGGCCTATCAGCCCCAGCATTTT. Encoded protein: CSVAEGAYQPQHF.

This chain uses TRBV9 with TRBJ2-7; the match to TRBD1 covers 8 bases. V was clipped by 4 bases and J by 7 bases; unmatched bases: 13. The CDR3 runs 15 residues. Per the germline V gene, CDR1 is SGDLS and CDR2 is YYNGEE. Here the CDR3 DNA reads TGTGCCAGCAGCCCCCACCAGGGGGCGAGAGGGGAGCAGTACTTC. Its translation: CASSPHQGARGEQYF.

This clone appeared a single time. The chain employs TRBV2 and TRBJ2-1; 12 bases agree with TRBD2. Germline values: CDR1 SNHLY, CDR2 FYNNEI. This CDR3 has 16 amino acids. V lost 6 bases, J lost 4 bases, and 7 bases stayed unmatched. This CDR3 reads CASRDYGLAGYNEQFF. CDR3 bases: TGTGCCAGCAGGGATTATGGACTAGCGGGGTACAATGAGCAGTTCTTC.

In nucleotides, the CDR3 is TGTGCCAGCAGACCCGGACTAGCGGGGGGGAAATACACCGGGGAGCTGTTTTTT. It specifies CASRPGLAGGKYTGELFF. The V and J genes are TRBV2 and TRBJ2-2; 15 bases are a match to TRBD2. The CDR3 runs to 18 residues. The germline V gene has CDR1 SNHLY and CDR2 FYNNEI. Trimming at V came to 6 bases and at J to 3 bases, leaving 8 bases not matched to a gene.

This chain links TRBV18 with TRBJ2-2, with 9 bases fitting TRBD2. The junction had 6 bases not matched to a gene; V was cut back by 2 bases and J by 5 bases. Germline assignment: CDR1 KGHSH and CDR2 LQKENI. The CDR3 sequence is 16 residues long. The CDR3 coding sequence is TGTGCCAGCTCACCAGCACTAGCGGGTGGTACCGGGGAGCTGTTTTTT. Its protein product is CASSPALAGGTGELFF.

The chain recombines TRBV6-6 with TRBJ1-2; D possibly corresponds to TRBD1 (6 bases). The CDR3 covers 12 residues. Germline CDR1 is MNHNY and CDR2 is SVGAGI (reference sequence). With 5 bases removed from V and 8 bases from J, the gap between germline ends came to 12 bases. The CDR3 here is CASSPEGGGYTF. DNA for the CDR3: TGTGCCAGCAGTCCCGAAGGGGGAGGCTACACCTTC.